The entry below gives a single T cell receptor beta chain sequence along with its context. The antigen is undetermined. This record belongs to a study of cytomegalovirus exposure and HLA in healthy donors. At the level of the study: Earlier, 117 million unique TCR beta sequences were recovered from around 180 million T cells by an analysis. General study results and limits: It was shown in a later analysis that HLA-associated TCR beta chains were more clonally expanded than other, equally common chains.

Healthy bone marrow donors made up the donor group. V lost 4 bases, J lost 0 bases, and 12 bases lay in between. Germline CDR1 and CDR2: SGHRS and YFSETQ. This CDR3 is built from 15 residues. Primers: 60 Vbeta forward and 13 Jbeta reverse. The protocol was immunoSEQ multiplex PCR, while the TCRdb copy is restricted to in-frame clones and leaves out a portion. Altogether about 180,000 clones are present, approximately 84% being singletons, with the ten largest covering around 5%. The sequencing input was PBMCs. The receptor comes from a man between 18 and 29 years old in good health and CMV-seronegative. The V gene is TRBV5-1, the J gene TRBJ2-3; weak D call: TRBD2 (5 bases). In nucleotides, the CDR3 is TGCGCCAGCAGCCGGAACGGGGAAAGCACAGATACGCAGTATTTT. Its translation is CASSRNGESTDTQYF.